A selection of T cell receptor beta chains follows, all from one sample in a study of blood T cell repertoires in COVID-19. The data were produced by immunoSEQ multiplex PCR, yet TCRdb's version contains in-frame clones alone and is incomplete. This table has about 210,000 clones, under 90% appearing once. Sequenced sample: PBMCs or T cells enriched from blood (not recorded which). The receptor source for this set is a woman between 45 and 65 years old with acute COVID-19. The CDR3 runs from the conserved cysteine through the conserved F or W. Each record gives: J gene, D gene, clone size, V gene, CDR3 DNA, CDR3 protein. D genes are given only for firm matches. A clone size is listed for some rows: how often the clone was seen (once, few, many), or a class if it is expanded.

TRBJ2-6 | NA | NA | TRBV11-2 | TGTGCCAGCAGCTTACACGGGACATCTGGGGCCAACGTCCTGACTTTC | CASSLHGTSGANVLTF
TRBJ1-4 | NA | NA | TRBV30 | TGTGCCTGGAGTGTCCAGGGTAATGAAAAACTGTTTTTT | CAWSVQGNEKLFF
TRBJ1-1 | NA | NA | TRBV7-2 | TGTGCCAGCAGCCCCCGGGTGAACACTGAAGCTTTCTTT | CASSPRVNTEAFF
TRBJ2-7 | TRBD1 | NA | TRBV11-3 | TGTGCCAGCAGCTTCGAGACAGGGGGCTACGAGCAGTACTTC | CASSFETGGYEQYF
TRBJ1-2 | TRBD1 | few | TRBV27 | TGTGCCAGCAGCCGCACACGGACAGGGGAGCGTATTACCCGGGTCTTC | CASSRTRTGERITRVF
TRBJ1-3 | TRBD1 | few | TRBV19 | TGTGCCAGTACCACAGGGGTAAACACCATATATTTT | CASTTGVNTIYF
TRBJ1-2 | TRBD1 | NA | TRBV6-5 | TGTGCCAGCAGTCCCCTAACCCAGGACAGGGAAGGCTACACCTTC | CASSPLTQDREGYTF
TRBJ2-3 | TRBD2 | NA | TRBV5-1 | TGCGCCAGCCGTAGGACTAGCGGGGGGCATACGCAGTATTTT | CASRRTSGGHTQYF
TRBJ1-5 | TRBD1 | NA | TRBV28 | TGTGCCAGCAGTCCTTTATCAAGACAGGGAAGAGATCAGCCCCAGCATTTT | CASSPLSRQGRDQPQHF
TRBJ2-3 | TRBD2 | NA | TRBV3-1/TRBV3-2 | TGTGCCAGCAGCCAAGCCAGGACTAGCGGGGGGGTCACAGATACGCAGTATTTT | CASSQARTSGGVTDTQYF
TRBJ1-1 | TRBD1 | NA | TRBV7-2 | TGTGCCAGCAGCCTCCGGGGGGACAGGGGAATTGAAGCTTTCTTT | CASSLRGDRGIEAFF
TRBJ1-5 | NA | NA | TRBV6-5 | TGTGCCAGCTCTCGGGACAAATATAGCAATCAGCCCCAGCATTTT | CASSRDKYSNQPQHF
TRBJ1-1 | NA | once | TRBV29-1 | TGCAGCGTCGGTACGGTGAACACTGAAGCTTTCTTT | CSVGTVNTEAFF
TRBJ2-5 | TRBD2 | NA | TRBV30 | TGTGCCTGGAGTGTACAGGCGGGAGGTTGGGAGACCCAGTACTTC | CAWSVQAGGWETQYF
TRBJ2-1 | NA | NA | TRBV5-1 | TGCGCCAGCAGCCCCTTAGGCGGAGCCCCCCATGAGCAGTTCTTC | CASSPLGGAPHEQFF
TRBJ2-1 | NA | NA | TRBV7-2 | TGTGCCAGCAGCTCCCTGTGGCAGAATGAGCAGTTCTTC | CASSSLWQNEQFF
TRBJ2-7 | NA | NA | TRBV27 | TGTGCCAGCAGTCCTGACAGGACCTTCTACGAGCAGTACTTC | CASSPDRTFYEQYF
TRBJ2-1 | TRBD1 | NA | TRBV18 | TGTGCCAGCTCATCAGGACAGGGAACCCTCTATGAGCAGTTCTTC | CASSSGQGTLYEQFF
TRBJ1-1 | NA | NA | TRBV20-1 | TGCAGTGCTGTCAGGGTCCCTGAAGCTTTCTTT | CSAVRVPEAFF
TRBJ2-1 | NA | once | TRBV7-2 | TGTGCCAGCAGCTTAGCTGGCCCTAGCTCCTACAATGAGCAGTTCTTC | CASSLAGPSSYNEQFF
TRBJ1-5 | NA | NA | TRBV6-5 | TGTGCCAGCAGTTACGGGGGGGGGAATCAGCCCCAGCATTTT | CASSYGGGNQPQHF
TRBJ2-3 | NA | few | TRBV7-9 | TGTGCCAGCACCCGACTTAGCACAGATACGCAGTATTTT | CASTRLSTDTQYF
TRBJ2-1 | TRBD2 | few | TRBV7-2 | TGTGCCAGCAGCATGTCCAGCGGGGGGAAGATTTGGAATGAGCAGTTCTTC | CASSMSSGGKIWNEQFF
TRBJ2-1 | TRBD2 | NA | TRBV19 | TGTGCCAGTAGTATATACTCTCCTAGCGGGGGCCGATACAATGAGCAGTTCTTC | CASSIYSPSGGRYNEQFF
TRBJ1-5 | TRBD1 | NA | TRBV5-6 | TGTGCCAGCAGCAAGCGGACAGGAGACCGCAATCAGCCCCAGCATTTT | CASSKRTGDRNQPQHF
TRBJ1-5 | NA | NA | TRBV12-3/TRBV12-4 | TGTGCCAGTCGGGACAACAATCAGCCCCAGCATTTT | CASRDNNQPQHF
TRBJ1-6 | NA | NA | TRBV27 | TGTGCCAGCAGTTTAGAGCGGACCAATAATTCACCCCTCCACTTT | CASSLERTNNSPLHF
TRBJ1-3 | NA | NA | TRBV18 | TGTGCCAGCTCACCACCGGGGCTGAACAGGGTATCCTCTGGAAACACCATATATTTT | CASSPPGLNRVSSGNTIYF
TRBJ1-2 | TRBD1 | once | TRBV7-8 | TGTGCCAGCAGCTTAGGAGGGACAGGGTCTAACTATGGCTACACCTTC | CASSLGGTGSNYGYTF
TRBJ2-2 | NA | NA | TRBV27 | TGTGCCAGCAGTTTAATCTTCCACACCGGGGAGCTGTTTTTT | CASSLIFHTGELFF
TRBJ2-5 | TRBD2 | NA | TRBV20-1 | TGCAGTGCTATTGACGGGAGGGGACAAGAGACCCAGTACTTC | CSAIDGRGQETQYF
TRBJ1-3 | NA | few | TRBV30 | TGTGCCTGGAGTGTAGCCCCTAACACCATATATTTT | CAWSVAPNTIYF
TRBJ2-3 | TRBD2 | NA | TRBV11-2 | TGTGCCAGCTCGGGACTAGCGGGGGGGTCTACGCAGTATTTT | CASSGLAGGSTQYF
TRBJ2-1 | TRBD2 | NA | TRBV6-5 | TGTGCCAGCAGTTCCCGGACTAGCATCTCCTACAATGAGCAGTTCTTC | CASSSRTSISYNEQFF
TRBJ2-7 | NA | NA | TRBV7-6 | TGTGCCAGCAGCTCCTCCCCCCTCGAGCAGTACTTC | CASSSSPLEQYF
TRBJ2-3 | NA | NA | TRBV7-2 | TGTGCCAGCAGCTTAGTAAGGACAGCCTCAGATACGCAGTATTTT | CASSLVRTASDTQYF
TRBJ2-7 | TRBD2 | NA | TRBV7-2 | TGTGCCAGCAGCGATCCGGGACTATCCTACGAGCAGTACTTC | CASSDPGLSYEQYF
TRBJ1-2 | NA | NA | TRBV5-6 | TGTGCCAGCAGCATCGCTAACTATGGCTACACCTTC | CASSIANYGYTF
TRBJ1-6 | NA | few | TRBV2 | TGTGCCAGCAGTCGGGGGGTAATTAGCTCCTATAATTCACCCCTCCACTTT | CASSRGVISSYNSPLHF
TRBJ2-5 | TRBD1 | NA | TRBV3-1/TRBV3-2 | TGTGCCAGCAGCCAAGAAGGACAGGGGCGGGAGACCCAGTACTTC | CASSQEGQGRETQYF
TRBJ2-1 | NA | few | TRBV19 | TGTGCCAGTAGTATGCCGGGGGTCTACAATGAGCAGTTCTTC | CASSMPGVYNEQFF
TRBJ1-5 | NA | NA | TRBV19 | TGTGCCAGTTCTCCCCGTAGTAGGGGCCTGGATCAGCCCCAGCATTTT | CASSPRSRGLDQPQHF
TRBJ2-7 | TRBD2 | NA | TRBV29-1 | TGCAGCGTTGATGCGGGAGTAAGAGGCGAGCAGTACTTC | CSVDAGVRGEQYF
TRBJ2-1 | TRBD2 | NA | TRBV19 | TGTGCCAGTAGCAGGGACTACGGTGAGCAGTTCTTC | CASSRDYGEQFF
TRBJ1-2 | NA | NA | TRBV28 | TGTGCCAGCAGTTCCACCTGGGGGCCCGACTATGGCTACACCTTC | CASSSTWGPDYGYTF
TRBJ1-5 | NA | NA | TRBV6-4 | TGTGCCAGCAGTGACCCAATTACAGGGAGATCTGGTCATCAGCCCCAGCATTTT | CASSDPITGRSGHQPQHF
TRBJ1-2 | NA | NA | TRBV18 | TGTGCCAGCTCACCGAACAGGGTTGGGGACTATGGCTACACCTTC | CASSPNRVGDYGYTF